This note documents a single T cell receptor (beta chain) sequence. The data belong to a study of blood T cell repertoires in COVID-19. V was clipped by 5 bases and J by 3 bases, with 11 bases between them. Germline V CDR1 and CDR2: LNHDA, SQIVND (reference sequence). This CDR3 has 14 residues. Only in-frame clones appear in the TCRdb table, and some are missing; sequencing was by immunoSEQ multiplex PCR. There are 200,000 to 250,000 clones in the sample; around 80% occur only once, and 4.5% to 5.5% lies in the top ten. The origin of this receptor is a woman aged 55-70 years who had recovered from COVID-19. V usage is TRBV19 and J usage is TRBJ1-5; a possible D gene is TRBD1 (6 bases). The sequenced material came from peripheral blood. CDR3: CASSSDRINQPQHF. In DNA form, the CDR3 reads TGTGCCAGTAGTTCTGACAGGATCAATCAGCCCCAGCATTTT.